These 26 T cell receptor beta chains share one sample of origin, sequenced in a study of shared clonotypes between healthy human individuals (dated by TCRdb to the early 2020s). Library preparation was by the immunoSEQ multiplex PCR assay. TCRdb provides this immuneACCESS table in a form limited to in-frame rearrangements. Some clones are lacking; in checked studies, under half of them reflect an unresolved V gene, and why the rest are absent is not known. The sample table shows 1.6 million or so clones, and approximately 98.5% are seen once. Of the sample, under 0.45% falls within the top ten clones. Sequences were obtained from naive CD4+ T cells sorted from blood. Taken with the paper, the label for cell subset or site translates to: CD45RA+ positively selected. All receptors derive from a man younger than 40 in good health.

The rearrangement uses TRBV18 and TRBJ2-7; 9 bases fit TRBD1. The CDR3 has 15 residues. Per the germline V gene, CDR1 is KGHSH and CDR2 is LQKENI. The J segment lost 6 bases and the V segment lost 6 bases, leaving 12 bases of the junction unmatched. The CDR3 spells CASSLRTGEMGEQYF. In nucleotides, the CDR3 is TGTGCCAGCTCGCTCAGGACAGGGGAGATGGGCGAGCAGTACTTC.

V is TRBV11-2 and J is TRBJ2-5; D is perhaps TRBD2 (6 bases). The CDR3 loop spans 14 amino acids. Germline-derived CDR1 and CDR2 are SGHAT and FQNNGV. V was shortened by 4 bases and J by 6 bases, with 15 bases between the two germline ends. Here the CDR3 reads CASSSGLPAQTQYF. The CDR3 DNA follows: TGTGCCAGCAGCTCGGGACTCCCCGCGCAGACCCAGTACTTC.

The rearrangement uses TRBV30 and TRBJ2-1; D is uncertain. The germline V and J ends were trimmed by 2 bases and 4 bases, with 12 bases remaining between them. CDR3 length: 14 amino acids. Germline V CDR1 and CDR2: GTSNPN, SVGIG (reference sequence). CDR3 sequence: CAWSQSSPYNEQFF. CDR3 DNA sequence: TGTGCCTGGAGTCAGAGCTCCCCTTACAATGAGCAGTTCTTC.

The chain carries TRBV28 and TRBJ1-5; 7 nucleotides match TRBD1. The CDR3 is made up of 15 amino acids. V lost 5 bases and J lost 6; bases outside the gene matches: 10. The germline V gene encodes CDR1 MDHEN and CDR2 SYDVKM. In DNA form, the CDR3 reads TGTGCCAGCAGTAAAAGACAGGGTCAACTTCAGCCCCAGCATTTT. Translating it yields CASSKRQGQLQPQHF.

The chain links TRBV7-9 to TRBJ2-7; D call uncertain. CDR3 size: 17 residues. The germline V gene has CDR1 SEHNR and CDR2 FQNEAQ (reference sequence). With 5 bases removed from V and 3 bases from J, the gap between germline ends came to 23 bases. The CDR3 is CASSPVPRDGPNYEQYF. The CDR3 coding sequence is TGTGCCAGCAGCCCGGTCCCCAGAGACGGTCCCAACTACGAGCAGTACTTC.

The chain couples TRBV6-1 to TRBJ1-4; D gene ambiguous. Trimming shortened V by 6 bases and J by 5 bases, and 13 bases separated the two germline ends. Germline-derived CDR1 and CDR2 are MNHNS and SASEGT. This CDR3 has 14 residues. The CDR3 here is CASRREPGNEKLFF. DNA for the CDR3: TGTGCCAGCAGGCGAGAACCGGGGAATGAAAAACTGTTTTTT.

The genes are TRBV29-1 and TRBJ2-1; a possible D gene is TRBD2 (6 bases). CDR1 and CDR2 from the germline V gene are SQVTM and ANQGSEA. Trimming took 5 bases from V and 5 from J, leaving 13 bases between them. This CDR3 is built from 13 residues. CDR3 loop: CSVRRDRNNEQFF. DNA of the CDR3: TGCAGCGTTCGGAGGGACCGAAACAATGAGCAGTTCTTC.

This clone was seen once. The chain has TRBV6-5 and TRBJ2-7; TRBD2 might be the D (5 bases). Germline assignment: CDR1 MNHEY and CDR2 SVGAGI. There are 15 residues in the CDR3. The V and J ends lost 2 bases and 1 base respectively, with 12 bases between them. The CDR3 spells CASSYLPDLSYEQYF. CDR3 sequence (DNA): TGTGCCAGCAGTTACCTCCCGGACTTGTCCTACGAGCAGTACTTC.

This clone was counted between two and nine times. Within the sample, other DNA sequences also encode this same CDR3. The CDR3 nucleotides are TGCGCCAGCAGCTTAGAAGATACGCAGTATTTT. This gives the protein CASSLEDTQYF. V usage is TRBV5-1 and J usage is TRBJ2-3; D not certain. Germline V gene data show CDR1 as SGHRS and CDR2 as YFSETQ. V dropped 2 bases and J dropped 5 bases, with 3 bases sitting between them. There are 11 residues in the CDR3.

The chain employs TRBV30 and TRBJ1-3; 8 bases agree with TRBD1. The CDR3 runs to 15 residues. V dropped 2 bases and J dropped 2; count of bases not matched to a gene: 5. Germline loops: CDR1 GTSNPN, CDR2 SVGIG (reference sequence). This chain's CDR3 is CAWSPRTGTGNTIYF. Written as DNA, the CDR3 is TGTGCCTGGAGTCCCCGGACAGGGACTGGAAACACCATATATTTT.

The chain employs TRBV27 and TRBJ2-1; maybe TRBD1 (5 bases). Germline V lookup: CDR1 MNHEY, CDR2 SMNVEV (reference sequence). The CDR3 covers 13 residues. The V end lost 6 bases, the J end lost 2 bases, and 8 bases lay between the germline ends. For the CDR3, the DNA is TGTGCCAGCAGCATGACAGCCTACAATGAGCAGTTCTTC. Translated, it gives CASSMTAYNEQFF.

The V and J genes are TRBV5-1 and TRBJ2-6; D is unclear. Germline loops: CDR1 SGHRS, CDR2 YFSETQ. The CDR3 is 16 residues long. V was clipped by 1 base and J by 1 base, with 9 bases between them. CDR3 coding DNA: TGCGCCAGCAGCTTGATGAGGCTTTCTGGGGCCAACGTCCTGACTTTC. It translates to CASSLMRLSGANVLTF.

This chain uses TRBV28 with TRBJ2-2; a weak D match, TRBD2 (6 bases). V dropped 3 bases and J dropped 1 base, with 12 bases sitting between them. CDR1 and CDR2 from the germline V gene are MDHEN and SYDVKM. The CDR3 totals 16 residues. The CDR3 region is CASSFSGTVNTGELFF. CDR3 bases: TGTGCCAGCAGTTTTTCTGGGACTGTGAACACCGGGGAGCTGTTTTTT.

This chain's CDR3 is CAWRQGAQDGYTF. DNA of the CDR3: TGTGCCTGGAGACAGGGGGCGCAGGATGGCTACACCTTC. The chain is built from TRBV30 and TRBJ1-2, with TRBD1 matching 9 bases. The length of the CDR3 is 13 residues. Germline V gene lookup returns CDR1 GTSNPN and CDR2 SVGIG (reference sequence). The trim removed 3 bases at V and 6 bases at J, leaving 5 bases unmatched. The variable domain in full, completed from reference TRBV30 and TRBJ1-2, reads SQTIHQWPATLVQPVGSPLSLECTVEGTSNPNLYWYRQAAGRGLQLLFYSVGIGQISSEVPQNLSASRPQDRQFILSSKKLLLSDSGFYLCAWRQGAQDGYTFGSGTRLTVV.

V usage is TRBV29-1 and J usage is TRBJ2-1; 11 bases map to TRBD2. V dropped 7 bases and J dropped 9; count of bases not matched to a gene: 11. This CDR3 is built from 14 residues. Germline CDR1 SQVTM, CDR2 ANQGSEA. The CDR3 region is CSAGRLAGLGEQFF. CDR3 in DNA: TGCAGCGCAGGGAGACTAGCGGGACTTGGTGAGCAGTTCTTC.

The gene calls are TRBV5-1 and TRBJ2-5; D gene ambiguous. This CDR3 comprises 14 residues. V lost 5 bases to trimming and J lost 2 bases, with 13 bases between them. In germline, CDR1 is SGHRS, CDR2 YFSETQ. In DNA, the CDR3 is TGCGCCAGCAGAGTATCCGGACCACAAGAGACCCAGTACTTC. Translating it yields CASRVSGPQETQYF.

The chain links TRBV11-2 to TRBJ2-1; the match to TRBD2 covers 10 bases. Trimming removed 3 bases from V and 0 bases from J; junction bases left unmatched: 2. The CDR3 is made up of 16 amino acids. The V gene's germline CDR1 is SGHAT and CDR2 FQNNGV. CDR3 sequence reads: CASSFRLAGSYNEQFF. The CDR3 DNA reads as TGTGCCAGCAGCTTTCGACTAGCGGGCTCCTACAATGAGCAGTTCTTC.

The chain uses TRBV6-5 and TRBJ2-7, with 7 bases aligning to TRBD1. This CDR3 spans 14 amino acids. CDR1 is MNHEY, CDR2 SVGAGI, per germline. Trimming took 6 bases from V and 4 from J; bases not matched to a gene: 9. The CDR3: CASSIRTGGYEQYF. As DNA, the CDR3 is TGTGCCAGCAGCATAAGGACAGGCGGATACGAGCAGTACTTC.

CDR3 protein: CASIMSYEQYF. DNA for the CDR3: TGTGCCAGCATCATGTCCTACGAGCAGTACTTC. The chain links TRBV6-1 to TRBJ2-7; unclear D gene. V lost 7 bases and J lost 1, with 5 bases in between. Germline V CDR1 and CDR2: MNHNS, SASEGT. The length of the CDR3 is 11 residues.

V and J are TRBV5-4 and TRBJ2-5; D is unresolved. Looked up from germline, CDR1 is SGHNT and CDR2 is YYREEE (reference sequence). The CDR3 totals 13 residues. Trimming pared 3 bases from V and 3 bases from J, leaving 9 bases between. The CDR3 loop is CASSSPQEETQYF. For the CDR3, the DNA is TGTGCCAGCAGCTCGCCCCAGGAAGAGACCCAGTACTTC.

This chain joins TRBV7-2 and TRBJ2-1; D tentatively fits TRBD1 or TRBD2 (7 bases each). The length of the CDR3 is 17 residues. Trimming took 2 bases from V and 5 from J, leaving 19 bases between them. From germline, CDR1 is SGHTA and CDR2 FQGNSA. The chain's CDR3 is CASSLYGQVGGNNEQFF. CDR3 in DNA: TGTGCCAGCAGCTTATATGGACAGGTGGGAGGGAACAATGAGCAGTTCTTC.

This clone is a singleton in its sample. The chain uses TRBV19 and TRBJ1-3; D gene uncertain. The CDR3 length is 15 residues. V lost 5 bases and J 3 bases, leaving 14 bases between the germline ends. Germline values: CDR1 LNHDA, CDR2 SQIVND (reference sequence). In DNA form, the CDR3 reads TGTGCCAGTAGTTACGAGGGTATAGGTGGAAACACCATATATTTT. Translating gives CASSYEGIGGNTIYF.

The chain carries TRBV5-1 and TRBJ2-7; D is uncertain. Per germline, CDR1 SGHRS and CDR2 YFSETQ. V shed 0 bases and J shed 6 bases, with 13 bases lying between them. CDR3 length: 14 amino acids. CDR3 sequence (DNA): TGCGCCAGCAGCTTGGTCGCGACCAGCTCCGAGCAGTACTTC. This gives the protein CASSLVATSSEQYF.

The chain uses TRBV6-1 and TRBJ2-7, with no clear D. Germline loops: CDR1 MNHNS, CDR2 SASEGT. V was shortened by 6 bases and J by 2 bases, with 14 bases between the two germline ends. The CDR3 runs 14 residues. The CDR3 sequence: CASSPRVPPYEQYF. CDR3 in DNA: TGTGCCAGCAGCCCACGGGTTCCACCCTACGAGCAGTACTTC.

J is TRBJ2-1 and V is TRBV5-1, with 7 positions matching TRBD1. The CDR3 contains 14 residues. The J segment lost 7 bases and the V segment lost 5 bases, leaving 9 bases of the junction unmatched. Germline V lookup: CDR1 SGHRS, CDR2 YFSETQ. The DNA for the CDR3 is TGCGCCAGCAGTTACCCTAGGGGGCAGAATGAGCAGTTCTTC. Its protein is CASSYPRGQNEQFF.

Regarding this clone: Other nucleotide sequences in the sample specify the same CDR3. This chain connects TRBV11-2 to TRBJ1-1; D gene unclear. Germline lookup yields CDR1 SGHAT and CDR2 FQNNGV. The CDR3 has 13 amino acids. V lost 0 bases and J 1 base, leaving 3 bases between the germline ends. The CDR3, as DNA: TGTGCCAGCAGCTTAGATCGGAACACTGAAGCTTTCTTT. The encoded protein is CASSLDRNTEAFF.